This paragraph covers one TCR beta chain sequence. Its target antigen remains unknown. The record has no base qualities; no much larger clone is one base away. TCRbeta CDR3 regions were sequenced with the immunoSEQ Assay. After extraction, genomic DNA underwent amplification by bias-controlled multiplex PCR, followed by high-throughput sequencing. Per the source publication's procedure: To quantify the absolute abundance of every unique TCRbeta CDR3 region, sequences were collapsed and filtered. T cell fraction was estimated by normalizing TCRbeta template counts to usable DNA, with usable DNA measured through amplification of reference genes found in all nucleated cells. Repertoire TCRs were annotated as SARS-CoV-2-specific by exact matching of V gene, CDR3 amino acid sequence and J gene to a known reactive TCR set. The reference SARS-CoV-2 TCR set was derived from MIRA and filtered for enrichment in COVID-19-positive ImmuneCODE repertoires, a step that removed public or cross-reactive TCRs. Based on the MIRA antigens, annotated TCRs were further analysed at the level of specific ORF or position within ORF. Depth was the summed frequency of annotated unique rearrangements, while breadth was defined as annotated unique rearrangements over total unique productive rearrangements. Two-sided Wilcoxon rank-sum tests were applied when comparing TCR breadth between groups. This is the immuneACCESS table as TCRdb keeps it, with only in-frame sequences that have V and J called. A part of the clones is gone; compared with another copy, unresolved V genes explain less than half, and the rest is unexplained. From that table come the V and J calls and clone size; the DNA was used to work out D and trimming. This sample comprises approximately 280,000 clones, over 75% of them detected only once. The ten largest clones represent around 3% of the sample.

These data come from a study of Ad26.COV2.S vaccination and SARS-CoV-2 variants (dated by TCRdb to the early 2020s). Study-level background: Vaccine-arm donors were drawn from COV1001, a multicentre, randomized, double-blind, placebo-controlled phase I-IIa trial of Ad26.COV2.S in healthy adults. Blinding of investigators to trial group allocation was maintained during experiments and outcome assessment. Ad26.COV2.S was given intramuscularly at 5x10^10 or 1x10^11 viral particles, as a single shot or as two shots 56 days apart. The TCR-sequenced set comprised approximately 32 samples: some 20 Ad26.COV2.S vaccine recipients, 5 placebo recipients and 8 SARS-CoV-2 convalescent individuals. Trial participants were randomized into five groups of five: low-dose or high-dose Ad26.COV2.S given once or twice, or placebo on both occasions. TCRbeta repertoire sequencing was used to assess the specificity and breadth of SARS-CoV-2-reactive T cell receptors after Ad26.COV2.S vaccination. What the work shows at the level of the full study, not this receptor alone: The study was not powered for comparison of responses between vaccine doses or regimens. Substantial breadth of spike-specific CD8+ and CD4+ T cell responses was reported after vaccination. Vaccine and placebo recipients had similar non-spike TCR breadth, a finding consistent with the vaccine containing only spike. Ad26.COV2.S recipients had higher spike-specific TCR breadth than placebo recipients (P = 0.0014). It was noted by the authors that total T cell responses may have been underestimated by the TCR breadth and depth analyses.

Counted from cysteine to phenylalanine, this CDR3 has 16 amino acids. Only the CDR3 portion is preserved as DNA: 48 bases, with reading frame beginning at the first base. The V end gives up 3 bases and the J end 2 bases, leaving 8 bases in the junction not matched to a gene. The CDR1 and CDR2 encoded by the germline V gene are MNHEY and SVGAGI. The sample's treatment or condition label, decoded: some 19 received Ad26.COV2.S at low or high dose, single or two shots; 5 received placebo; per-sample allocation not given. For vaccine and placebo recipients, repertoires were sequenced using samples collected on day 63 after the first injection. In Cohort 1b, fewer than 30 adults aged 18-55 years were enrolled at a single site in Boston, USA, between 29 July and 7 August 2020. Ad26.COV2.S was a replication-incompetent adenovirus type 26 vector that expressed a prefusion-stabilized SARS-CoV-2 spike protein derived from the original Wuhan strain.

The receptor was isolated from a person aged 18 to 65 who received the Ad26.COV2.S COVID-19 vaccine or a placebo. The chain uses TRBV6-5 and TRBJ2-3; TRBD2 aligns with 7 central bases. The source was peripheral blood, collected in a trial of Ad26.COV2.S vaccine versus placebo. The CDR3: CASSYAGGRPTDTQYF. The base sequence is TGTGCCAGCAGTTATGCGGGCGGGAGACCCACAGATACGCAGTATTTT.